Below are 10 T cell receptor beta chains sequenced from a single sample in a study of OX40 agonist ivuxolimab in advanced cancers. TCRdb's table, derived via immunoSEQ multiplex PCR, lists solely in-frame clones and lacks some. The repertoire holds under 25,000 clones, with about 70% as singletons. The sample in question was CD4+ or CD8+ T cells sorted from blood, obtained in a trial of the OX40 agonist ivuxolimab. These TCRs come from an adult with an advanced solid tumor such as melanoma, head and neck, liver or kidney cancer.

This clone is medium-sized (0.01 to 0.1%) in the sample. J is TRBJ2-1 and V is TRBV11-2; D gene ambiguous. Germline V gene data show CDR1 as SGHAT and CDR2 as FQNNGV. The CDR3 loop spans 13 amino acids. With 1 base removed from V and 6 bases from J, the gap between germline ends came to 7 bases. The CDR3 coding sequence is TGTGCCAGCAGCTTAGCCCCTACCAATGAGCAGTTCTTC. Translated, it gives CASSLAPTNEQFF.

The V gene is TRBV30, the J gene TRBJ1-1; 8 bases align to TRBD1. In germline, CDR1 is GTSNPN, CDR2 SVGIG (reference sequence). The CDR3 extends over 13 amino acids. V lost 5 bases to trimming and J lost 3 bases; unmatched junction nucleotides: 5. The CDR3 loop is CAWGQGGYTEAFF. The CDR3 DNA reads TGTGCCTGGGGACAGGGTGGGTACACTGAAGCTTTCTTT. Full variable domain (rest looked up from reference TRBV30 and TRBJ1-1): SQTIHQWPATLVQPVGSPLSLECTVEGTSNPNLYWYRQAAGRGLQLLFYSVGIGQISSEVPQNLSASRPQDRQFILSSKKLLLSDSGFYLCAWGQGGYTEAFFGQGTRLTVV.

In DNA form, the CDR3 reads TGTGCCAGCAGCTTAGAAAGGGGAGGGGATACGCAGTATTTT. Its protein is CASSLERGGDTQYF. This chain connects TRBV7-9 to TRBJ2-3; 7 bases align to TRBD2. V was pared by 1 base and J by 6 bases, with 4 bases of the junction left unmatched. CDR3 size: 14 residues. Per the germline V gene, CDR1 is SEHNR and CDR2 is FQNEAQ (reference sequence).

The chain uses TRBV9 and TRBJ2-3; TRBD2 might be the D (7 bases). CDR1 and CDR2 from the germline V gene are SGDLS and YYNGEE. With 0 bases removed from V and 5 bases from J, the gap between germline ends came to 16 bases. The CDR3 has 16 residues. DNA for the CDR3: TGTGCCAGCAGCGTAGAAGGGGGGGAACTAAGAGATACGCAGTATTTT. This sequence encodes CASSVEGGELRDTQYF.

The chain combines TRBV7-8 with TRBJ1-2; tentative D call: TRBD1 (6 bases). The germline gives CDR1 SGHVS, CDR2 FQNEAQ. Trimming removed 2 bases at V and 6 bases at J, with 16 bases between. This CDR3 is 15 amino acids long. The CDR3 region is CASSLMPRGFDGYTF. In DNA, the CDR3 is TGTGCCAGCAGCTTAATGCCCAGGGGCTTTGATGGCTACACCTTC.

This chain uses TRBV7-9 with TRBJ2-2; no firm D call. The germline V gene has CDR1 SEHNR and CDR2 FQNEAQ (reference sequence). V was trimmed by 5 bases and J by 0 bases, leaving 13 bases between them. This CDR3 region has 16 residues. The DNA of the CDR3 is TGTGCCAGCAGCCCGAGTCGAGCGCCGAACACCGGGGAGCTGTTTTTT. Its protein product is CASSPSRAPNTGELFF.

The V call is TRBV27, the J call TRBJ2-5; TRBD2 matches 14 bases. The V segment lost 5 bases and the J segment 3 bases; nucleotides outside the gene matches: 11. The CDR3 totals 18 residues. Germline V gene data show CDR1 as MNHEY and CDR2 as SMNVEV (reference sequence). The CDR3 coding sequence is TGTGCCAGCAGTGGTGGACTAGCGGGGGGCCCAGAGGAAGAGACCCAGTACTTC. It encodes CASSGGLAGGPEEETQYF.

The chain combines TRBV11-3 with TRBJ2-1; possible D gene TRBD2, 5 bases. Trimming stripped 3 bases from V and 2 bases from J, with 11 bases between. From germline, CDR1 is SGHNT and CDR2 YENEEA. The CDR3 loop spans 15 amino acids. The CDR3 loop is CASSLRESAYNEQFF. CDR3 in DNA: TGTGCCAGCAGCTTGAGGGAGTCTGCCTACAATGAGCAGTTCTTC.

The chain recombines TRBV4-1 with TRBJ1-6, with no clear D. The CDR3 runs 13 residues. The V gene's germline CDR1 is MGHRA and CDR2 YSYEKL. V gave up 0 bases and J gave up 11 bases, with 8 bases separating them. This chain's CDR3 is CASSQETTPPLHF. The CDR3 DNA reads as TGCGCCAGCAGCCAAGAAACTACCCCACCCCTCCACTTT.

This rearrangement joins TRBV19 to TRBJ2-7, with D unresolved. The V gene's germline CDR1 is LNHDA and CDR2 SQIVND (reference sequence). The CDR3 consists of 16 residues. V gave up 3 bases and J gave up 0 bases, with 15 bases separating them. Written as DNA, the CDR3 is TGTGCCAGTAGTATGAGAGACGGGCCTCTCTCCTACGAGCAGTACTTC. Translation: CASSMRDGPLSYEQYF.